The T cell receptor (beta chain) under discussion was sequenced for a study of CD8 T cells in ankylosing spondylitis. TCRdb re-called the 5' RACE reads through MiXCR, storing one row per CDR3 protein. The table lists almost 250,000 distinct CDR3 sequences, roughly 32% of them singletons. In this sample, this clonotype turned up a few times. As yet, its antigen is unknown. Trimming removed 1 base at V and 5 bases at J, with 14 bases between. The CDR3 extends over 15 amino acids. Germline loops: CDR1 LGHDT, CDR2 YNNKEL (reference sequence). Study-wide results and caveats: Disease-linked clones reportedly concentrated significantly in matched ankylosing spondylitis synovial fluid.

Sequencing was performed on blood, either unsorted or a sorted T cell fraction (not recorded which). This sequence joins TRBV3-1 and TRBJ2-5, with D perhaps TRBD1 (5 bases). This sequence originates from a male donor with ankylosing spondylitis or in good health (not recorded which). The DNA for the CDR3 is TGTGCCAGCAGCCAAGGATGGGGCCCTCGGGAGACCCAGTACTTC. Its translation is CASSQGWGPRETQYF.